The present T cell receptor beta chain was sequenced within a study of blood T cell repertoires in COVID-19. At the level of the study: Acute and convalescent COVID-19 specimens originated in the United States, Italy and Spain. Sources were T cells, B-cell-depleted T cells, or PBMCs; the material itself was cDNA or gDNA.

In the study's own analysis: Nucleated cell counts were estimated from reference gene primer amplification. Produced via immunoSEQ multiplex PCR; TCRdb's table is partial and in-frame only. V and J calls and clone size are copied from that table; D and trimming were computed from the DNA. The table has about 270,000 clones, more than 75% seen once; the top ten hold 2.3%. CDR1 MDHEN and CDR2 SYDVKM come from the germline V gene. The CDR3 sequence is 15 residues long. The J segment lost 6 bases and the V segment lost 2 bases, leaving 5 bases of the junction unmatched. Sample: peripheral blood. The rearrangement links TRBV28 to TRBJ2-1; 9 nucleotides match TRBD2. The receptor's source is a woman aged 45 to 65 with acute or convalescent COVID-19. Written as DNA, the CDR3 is TGTGCCAGCAGTTTAAGGGGACTAGCTGGCAATGAGCAGTTCTTC. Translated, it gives CASSLRGLAGNEQFF.